Detailed here is one T cell receptor (beta chain). The target of this receptor is not known. One base away there is no much larger clone; base qualities are not given. The data were taken from a study of vaccination and CD4 T cells after COVID-19 (dated 2022 in TCRdb). Notes on the research overall: Convalescent patients had a positive SARS-CoV-2 result on nasal swab PCR, and of these patients, several had mild disease and one had severe disease. Six males and four females were included in the convalescent cohort, with two Hispanic individuals, seven Caucasians, two Asians and one multiracial person represented. Two doses of either the Pfizer-BioNTech BNT162b2 vaccine (n=8) or the Moderna mRNA-1273 vaccine (n=2) were administered to participants. Post-COVID blood samples from convalescent patients were collected a median of approximately 93 days after diagnosis, with a range of 35 to 161 days. The time from the second vaccine dose to post-vaccine blood sampling had a median of around 72 days and ranged from 14 to 241 days. In 10 COVID-19 convalescent patients and 4 infection-naive healthy vaccine recipients, the spike-specific CD4+ TCR repertoire before mRNA vaccination was compared with the repertoire after mRNA vaccination.

The protocol used for the library was PCR. The reads were generated on an Illumina iSeq 100. Per the original workflow: Non-productive sequences were removed, and CDR3s that did not start with C, did not end with F or W, or were shorter than 7 amino acids were discarded. Levenshtein distances (stringdist) and unrooted phylogenetic trees (ape) in R version 3.6.1 were used to assess CDR3 homology. Clones were called with MiXCR by TCRdb after fastp trimmed the public reads at Q25, and only in-frame beta chains were retained. Every entry covers one CDR3 protein and lists the most common genes and DNA from its rows. What appears here as the V and J calls and clone size reflects TCRdb's work, not the paper's. The sample records approximately 17,000 distinct CDR3 sequences, roughly two thirds of which are singletons. 0.95% to 1.2% of the sample lies in the top ten. The paper as a whole reports these results and caveats: An increase in the median number of SARS-CoV-2-reactive clonotypes from more than 20 after infection to 35 to 40 after vaccination was observed, but the change was not found to be significant. Only a relatively small number of convalescent patients were included in the study, and early timepoints following natural infection were not analyzed. In convalescent patients, a median around 90% of post-vaccine SARS-CoV-2-reactive clones were detected only after vaccination, suggesting vaccine-specific priming. Of the vaccine-specific clones in convalescent patients, 304 of 307, or nearly all, reacted only to SARS-CoV-2 spike and did not cross-react with common cold coronaviruses.

Positive SARS-CoV-2 PCR tests in the convalescent patients dated from March to December 2020, before Alpha, Beta and Delta variants emerged in the United States. Ficoll-Paque Plus gradient centrifugation was used to isolate PBMCs from whole blood, and the isolated PBMCs were then either used fresh or cryopreserved at -140C. V is reduced by 6 bases and J by 1 base, leaving a spacing of 15 bases between them. The CDR3 goes from the cysteine to the phenylalanine over 14 residues. Left in the record is the CDR3 DNA by itself, 42 bases read in frame from the first base. CDR1 and CDR2, per the germline V gene (reference sequence), are DFQATT and SNEGSKA.

The sequenced sample was CD4+ T cells from blood, obtained after SARS-CoV-2 vaccination. This TCR was recovered from a human donor who had recovered from COVID-19. The rearranged chain carries TRBV20-1 and TRBJ1-1, with the D segment identity uncertain. CDR3 sequence: CSATRPGRNTEAFF. The DNA reads TGCAGTGCCACCCGGCCGGGTCGGAACACTGAAGCTTTCTTT.